Below, 26 T cell receptor beta chains from the same sample are listed, as sequenced in a study of shared clonotypes between healthy human individuals. This table comes from immunoSEQ multiplex PCR, and its TCRdb copy is limited to in-frame clones, with some not included. The table lists approximately 1,000,000 clones, around three quarters of them singletons. Sequencing used memory CD4+ T cells from PBMCs. The sample's subset: CD45RA-negative fraction. The receptors were gathered from a man between 18 and 35 years old in good health. Some clones in this sample may be carry-over from other donors' samples.

Written as DNA, the CDR3 is TGCGCCAGCAGCAGGACAGGGGTGGGACTATACGAGCAGTACTTC. It codes for CASSRTGVGLYEQYF. V usage is TRBV5-1 and J usage is TRBJ2-7, with TRBD1 matching over 9 bases. V shed 4 bases, J shed 4 bases, and the junction held 9 bases outside the gene matches. This CDR3 has 15 amino acids. CDR1 is SGHRS, CDR2 YFSETQ, per germline.

The chain is built from TRBV25-1 and TRBJ1-6; D is possibly TRBD1 (5 bases). Germline CDR1 MGHDK, CDR2 SYGVNS. V was cut by 3 bases and J by 5 bases, with 11 bases left in between. The CDR3 loop spans 15 amino acids. The CDR3 loop reads CASSDGHMNNSPLHF. Written as DNA, the CDR3 is TGTGCCAGCAGTGACGGACATATGAATAATTCACCCCTCCACTTT.

The chain couples TRBV7-2 to TRBJ2-2, with a tentative D call TRBD2 (6 bases). Trimming pared 1 base from V and 7 bases from J, leaving 13 bases between. The CDR3 runs to 15 residues. Germline loops: CDR1 SGHTA, CDR2 FQGNSA. The CDR3 loop reads CASSLDQTRVGELFF. CDR3 nucleotides: TGTGCCAGCAGCTTAGATCAGACTAGGGTCGGGGAGCTGTTTTTT.

This clone was seen once. The chain combines TRBV27 with TRBJ2-4; TRBD1 agrees at 8 bases. Per the germline V gene, CDR1 is MNHEY and CDR2 is SMNVEV (reference sequence). The CDR3 length is 16 residues. V lost 6 bases and J lost 0; bases outside the gene matches: 7. This CDR3 reads CASSKGQGLAKNIQYF. DNA of the CDR3: TGTGCCAGCAGCAAAGGACAGGGTTTAGCCAAAAACATTCAGTACTTC.

In its sample, this clone was seen a few times. Other DNA variants within this sample encode the same CDR3. The chain joins TRBV9 to TRBJ2-5; 7 bases map to TRBD2. The CDR3 length is 13 residues. V lost 2 bases to trimming and J lost 5 bases; unmatched junction nucleotides: 3. CDR1 and CDR2 from the germline V gene are SGDLS and YYNGEE. CDR3 nucleotides: TGTGCCAGCAGCGTTCAGGGAGGGGAGACCCAGTACTTC. This codes for CASSVQGGETQYF.

This chain links TRBV5-1 with TRBJ2-5, with TRBD2 matching over 10 bases. Looked up from germline, CDR1 is SGHRS and CDR2 is YFSETQ. The CDR3 sequence is 17 residues long. V shed 1 base and J 4 bases; nucleotides not matched to a gene: 10. The CDR3 here is CASSLPWGTSALETQYF. CDR3 in DNA: TGCGCCAGCAGCTTGCCTTGGGGGACTAGCGCGTTAGAGACCCAGTACTTC.

The rearrangement joins TRBV18 to TRBJ2-5, with unresolved D. The CDR3 length is 14 residues. The V gene lost 0 bases and the J gene lost 4 bases, with 9 bases spanning the gap. Germline V lookup: CDR1 KGHSH, CDR2 LQKENI. The CDR3 DNA follows: TGTGCCAGCTCACCACCCGGCTCCTTAGAGACCCAGTACTTC. It translates to CASSPPGSLETQYF.

The CDR3 DNA follows: TGTGCCAGCAGCTTTGACGCGGGGAGTTTGGAGACCCAGTACTTC. It codes for CASSFDAGSLETQYF. The rearrangement joins TRBV5-5 to TRBJ2-5, with TRBD2 as a possible D gene (6 bases). Germline V CDR1 and CDR2: SGHKS, YYEKEE (reference sequence). Trimming took off 2 bases at V and 5 bases at J, with 16 bases between the two ends. There are 15 residues in the CDR3. The full variable domain, completed using reference TRBV5-5 and TRBJ2-5, is DAGVTQSPTHLIKTRGQQVTLRCSPISGHKSVSWYQQVLGQGPQFIFQYYEKEERGRGNFPDRFSARQFPNYSSELNVNALLLGDSALYLCASSFDAGSLETQYFGPGTRLLVL.

CDR3 loop: CASSPQLSEQFF. The CDR3 bases are TGCGCCAGCAGCCCTCAATTGAGTGAGCAGTTCTTC. V gene TRBV5-1 combines with J gene TRBJ2-1; D remains unclear. V lost 4 bases and J lost 9, with 11 bases in between. CDR3 length: 12 amino acids. Germline V gene lookup returns CDR1 SGHRS and CDR2 YFSETQ. Full variable domain (remainder filled in from reference TRBV5-1 and TRBJ2-1): KAGVTQTPRYLIKTRGQQVTLSCSPISGHRSVSWYQQTPGQGLQFLFEYFSETQRNKGNFPGRFSGRQFSNSRSEMNVSTLELGDSALYLCASSPQLSEQFFGPGTRLTVL.

V and J are TRBV7-2 and TRBJ2-2, with TRBD2 as a possible D gene (6 bases). The CDR3 runs 17 residues. Trimming stripped 4 bases from V and 3 bases from J, with 18 bases between. The germline gives CDR1 SGHTA, CDR2 FQGNSA. The CDR3 loop is CASSSRRRDFDTGELFF. The CDR3 nucleotides read TGTGCCAGCAGCTCCCGGCGGAGGGACTTCGACACCGGGGAGCTGTTTTTT.

The V call is TRBV5-4, the J call TRBJ1-1, with unresolved D. CDR1 and CDR2 (germline): SGHNT, YYREEE (reference sequence). The CDR3 runs to 12 residues. Trimming took 9 bases from V and 1 from J, leaving 10 bases between them. The CDR3 DNA follows: TGTGCCACTTCCGCGGCGAACACTGAAGCTTTCTTT. As protein: CATSAANTEAFF.

This clone was recorded a few times. The gene calls are TRBV4-1 and TRBJ1-4, with a possible D match to TRBD1 (5 bases). Germline assignment: CDR1 MGHRA and CDR2 YSYEKL. V was clipped by 1 base and J by 11 bases, with 17 bases between them. The CDR3 runs to 15 residues. CDR3 loop: CASSQVTGAWLKLFF. The CDR3 region has the DNA TGCGCCAGCAGCCAAGTCACCGGGGCTTGGCTTAAACTGTTTTTT.

The chain carries TRBV5-1 and TRBJ2-3; 11 bases align to TRBD2. Germline V gene data show CDR1 as SGHRS and CDR2 as YFSETQ. CDR3 size: 19 residues. V lost 1 base, J lost 5 bases, and 15 bases stayed unmatched. CDR3 DNA: TGCGCCAGCAGCTTGACAATGCGGACTAGCGGGCGACGAGGAGATACGCAGTATTTT. Encoded protein: CASSLTMRTSGRRGDTQYF.

The genes are TRBV30 and TRBJ2-5; TRBD2 agrees at 7 bases. The end of the DNA is better explained by TRBJ2-7, so the J call may be wrong. The CDR3 runs 13 residues. Germline V gene sequence: CDR1 GTSNPN, CDR2 SVGIG (reference sequence). This chain's CDR3 is CALLADSSYEQYF. The CDR3 bases are TGTGCCTTGCTAGCGGATAGCTCCTACGAGCAGTACTTC.

This chain joins TRBV5-1 and TRBJ1-2; possibly TRBD1 for D (5 bases). The V end was cut by 4 bases, the J end by 1 base, with 17 bases between. Germline loops: CDR1 SGHRS, CDR2 YFSETQ. CDR3 length equals 16 residues. The CDR3 protein is CASSPEITGVNYGYTF. In nucleotides, the CDR3 is TGCGCCAGCAGCCCGGAAATAACAGGTGTTAACTATGGCTACACCTTC.

Concerning this clone itself: Other nucleotide sequences from this sample produce the same CDR3. The chain uses TRBV7-2 and TRBJ1-5; D possibly corresponds to TRBD1 (6 bases). Trimming removed 4 bases at V and 7 bases at J, with 14 bases between. CDR1 and CDR2 from the germline V gene are SGHTA and FQGNSA. The CDR3 has 14 residues. The CDR3 sequence: CASSSGQPGQPQHF. CDR3 coding DNA: TGTGCCAGCAGCTCTGGACAGCCGGGCCAGCCCCAGCATTTT.

This clone has a single count. This chain connects TRBV9 to TRBJ2-1, with D hard to call. Trimming cost V 4 bases and J 5 bases, with 16 bases left between them. The CDR3 length is 15 residues. The germline CDR1 and CDR2 sequences are SGDLS and YYNGEE. This CDR3 is CASSPRWLLDNEQFF. The CDR3 region has the DNA TGTGCCAGCAGCCCCAGGTGGCTTTTGGACAATGAGCAGTTCTTC.

The J gene is TRBJ2-5, the V gene TRBV6-5, with 10 bases identical to TRBD2. V lost 0 bases, J lost 5 bases, and 3 bases stayed unmatched. The CDR3 has 15 amino acids. The germline gives CDR1 MNHEY, CDR2 SVGAGI. The DNA for the CDR3 is TGTGCCAGCAGTTACTCAGCGGGAGGGGGGGAGACCCAGTACTTC. This codes for CASSYSAGGGETQYF.

V usage is TRBV9 and J usage is TRBJ2-2, with 7 bases matching TRBD1. The junction had 7 bases not matched to a gene; V was cut back by 3 bases and J by 5 bases. This CDR3 has 15 amino acids. Germline CDR1 and CDR2: SGDLS and YYNGEE. CDR3 in DNA: TGTGCCAGCAGCGCCGACAGGGCGGGTACCGGGGAGCTGTTTTTT. Its translation: CASSADRAGTGELFF.

The chain recombines TRBV5-1 with TRBJ2-1; TRBD1 matches 10 bases. The CDR3 has 15 residues. Trimming took 0 bases from V and 8 from J; bases not matched to a gene: 5. CDR1 is SGHRS, CDR2 YFSETQ, per germline. The CDR3 DNA follows: TGCGCCAGCAGCTTGGCGAGGACAGGGGGAGATGAGCAGTTCTTC. Translation gives CASSLARTGGDEQFF. The whole variable domain, remainder taken from reference TRBV5-1 and TRBJ2-1, is KAGVTQTPRYLIKTRGQQVTLSCSPISGHRSVSWYQQTPGQGLQFLFEYFSETQRNKGNFPGRFSGRQFSNSRSEMNVSTLELGDSALYLCASSLARTGGDEQFFGPGTRLTVL.

The chain carries TRBV28 and TRBJ2-5, with D possibly TRBD1 on 7 matching bases. The CDR3 is made up of 15 amino acids. Germline assignment: CDR1 MDHEN and CDR2 SYDVKM. Trimming left V 4 bases short and J 5 bases short, with 17 bases between. The CDR3 loop reads CASSSTGAGGETQYF. DNA of the CDR3: TGTGCCAGCAGTTCCACTGGGGCAGGGGGGGAGACCCAGTACTTC. The whole variable domain, remainder taken from reference TRBV28 and TRBJ2-5, is DVKVTQSSRYLVKRTGEKVFLECVQDMDHENMFWYRQDPGLGLRLIYFSYDVKMKEKGDIPEGYSVSREKKERFSLILESASTNQTSMYLCASSSTGAGGETQYFGPGTRLLVL.

The chain employs TRBV6-5 and TRBJ2-7; D is uncertain. The CDR3 loop spans 14 amino acids. V gave up 0 bases and J gave up 0 bases, with 6 bases separating them. The germline V gene encodes CDR1 MNHEY and CDR2 SVGAGI. The CDR3 nucleotides are TGTGCCAGCAGTTACTCAGTAGGCTCCTACGAGCAGTACTTC. Amino acid sequence: CASSYSVGSYEQYF.

V is TRBV4-2 and J is TRBJ2-3; maybe TRBD2 (6 bases). Looked up from germline, CDR1 is LGHNA and CDR2 is YNFKEQ. CDR3 length equals 16 residues. V dropped 1 base and J dropped 2 bases, with 13 bases sitting between them. The CDR3 sequence is CASSQVSGRITDTQYF. CDR3 sequence (DNA): TGTGCCAGCAGCCAAGTTTCCGGGAGAATCACAGATACGCAGTATTTT.

This rearrangement joins TRBV11-2 to TRBJ1-1; no reliable D call. Trimming took 4 bases from V and 4 from J, leaving 10 bases between them. The CDR3 contains 13 residues. In germline, CDR1 is SGHAT, CDR2 FQNNGV. The CDR3 loop reads CASSSGPFTEAFF. For the CDR3, the DNA is TGTGCCAGCAGCTCTGGACCGTTCACTGAAGCTTTCTTT.

This sequence joins TRBV28 and TRBJ1-2, with TRBD1 matching 8 bases. Germline V gene data show CDR1 as MDHEN and CDR2 as SYDVKM. Unmatched junction bases numbered 15, after V lost 11 bases and J lost 4 bases. The CDR3 sequence is 15 residues long. This CDR3 reads CAGQDRAQRVYGYTF. The CDR3 nucleotides read TGTGCCGGCCAGGACAGGGCCCAAAGGGTCTATGGCTACACCTTC.

The chain couples TRBV14 to TRBJ1-1; the D is unclear. This CDR3 has 14 amino acids. Germline values: CDR1 SGHDN, CDR2 FVKESK. V lost 8 bases to trimming and J lost 2 bases, with 15 bases between them. CDR3 in DNA: TGTGCCAGCGCCCGAGGAGGGTTTAACACTGAAGCTTTCTTT. As protein: CASARGGFNTEAFF.